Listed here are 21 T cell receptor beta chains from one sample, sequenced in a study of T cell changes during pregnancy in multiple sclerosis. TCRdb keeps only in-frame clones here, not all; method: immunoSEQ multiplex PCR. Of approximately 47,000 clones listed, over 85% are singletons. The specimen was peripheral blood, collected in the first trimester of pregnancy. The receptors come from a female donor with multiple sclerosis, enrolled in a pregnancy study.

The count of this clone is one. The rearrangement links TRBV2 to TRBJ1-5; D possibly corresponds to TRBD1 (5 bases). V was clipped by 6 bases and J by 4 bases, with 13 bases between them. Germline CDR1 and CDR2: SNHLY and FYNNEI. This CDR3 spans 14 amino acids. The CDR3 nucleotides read TGTGCCAGCAGGGGGGGACTTACGAATCAGCCCCAGCATTTT. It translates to CASRGGLTNQPQHF. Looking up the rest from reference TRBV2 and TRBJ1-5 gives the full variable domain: EPEVTQTPSHQVTQMGQEVILRCVPISNHLYFYWYRQILGQKVEFLVSFYNNEISEKSEIFDDQFSVERPDGSNFTLKIRSTKLEDSAMYFCASRGGLTNQPQHFGDGTRLSIL.

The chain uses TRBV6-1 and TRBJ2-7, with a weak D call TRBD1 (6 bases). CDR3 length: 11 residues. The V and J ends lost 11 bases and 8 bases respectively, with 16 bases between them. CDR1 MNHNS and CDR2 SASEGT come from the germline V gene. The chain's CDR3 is CAGITGNQQYF. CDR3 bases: TGTGCCGGAATAACAGGGAACCAGCAGTACTTC.

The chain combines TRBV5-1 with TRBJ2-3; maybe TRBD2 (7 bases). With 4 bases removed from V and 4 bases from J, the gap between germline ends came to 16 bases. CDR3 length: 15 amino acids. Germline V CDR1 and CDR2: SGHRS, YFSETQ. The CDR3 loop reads CASSTWGGAADTQYF. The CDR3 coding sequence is TGCGCCAGCAGCACCTGGGGGGGGGCCGCAGATACGCAGTATTTT.

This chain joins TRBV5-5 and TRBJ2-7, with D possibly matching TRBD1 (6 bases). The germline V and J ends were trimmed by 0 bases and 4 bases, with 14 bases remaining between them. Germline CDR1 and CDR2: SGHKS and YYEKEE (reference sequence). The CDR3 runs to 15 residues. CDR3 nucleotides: TGTGCCAGCAGCTTGGCAGGGGTGAACCAGTACGAGCAGTACTTC. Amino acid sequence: CASSLAGVNQYEQYF.

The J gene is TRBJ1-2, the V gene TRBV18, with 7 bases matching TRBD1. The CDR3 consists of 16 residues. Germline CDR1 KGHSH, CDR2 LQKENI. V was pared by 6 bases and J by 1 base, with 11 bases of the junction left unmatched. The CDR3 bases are TGTGCCAGCTCGCCTGCGACAGGGCGGAATAACTATGGCTACACCTTC. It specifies CASSPATGRNNYGYTF.

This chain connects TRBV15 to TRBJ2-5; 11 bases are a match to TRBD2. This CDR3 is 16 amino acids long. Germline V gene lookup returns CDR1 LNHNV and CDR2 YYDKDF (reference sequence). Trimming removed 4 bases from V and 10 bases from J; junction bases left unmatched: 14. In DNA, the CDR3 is TGTGCCACCAGCACCCTAGCGGGGGGCTTTCTGAGGGGCCAGTACTTC. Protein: CATSTLAGGFLRGQYF.

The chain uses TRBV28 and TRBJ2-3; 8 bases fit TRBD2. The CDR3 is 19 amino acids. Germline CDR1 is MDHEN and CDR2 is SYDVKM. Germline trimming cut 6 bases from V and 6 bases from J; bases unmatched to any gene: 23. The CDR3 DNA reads TGTGCCAGCAGCCTGCCGGCATTGGGGATTCGGGGGGGCCGTGATACGCAGTATTTT. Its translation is CASSLPALGIRGGRDTQYF.

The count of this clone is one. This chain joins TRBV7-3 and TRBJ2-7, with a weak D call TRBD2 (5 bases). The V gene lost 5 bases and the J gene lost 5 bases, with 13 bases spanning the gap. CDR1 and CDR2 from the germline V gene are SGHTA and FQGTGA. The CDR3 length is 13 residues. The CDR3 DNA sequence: TGTGCCAGCAGCCCCGGGCAGAGGGACGAGCAGTACTTC. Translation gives CASSPGQRDEQYF.

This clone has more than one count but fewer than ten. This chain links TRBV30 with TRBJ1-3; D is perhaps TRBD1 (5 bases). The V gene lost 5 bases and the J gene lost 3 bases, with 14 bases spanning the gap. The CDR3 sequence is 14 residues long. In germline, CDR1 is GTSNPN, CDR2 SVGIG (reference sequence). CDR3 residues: CAWAQGFDGNTIYF. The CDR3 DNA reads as TGTGCCTGGGCCCAGGGTTTCGATGGAAACACCATATATTTT.

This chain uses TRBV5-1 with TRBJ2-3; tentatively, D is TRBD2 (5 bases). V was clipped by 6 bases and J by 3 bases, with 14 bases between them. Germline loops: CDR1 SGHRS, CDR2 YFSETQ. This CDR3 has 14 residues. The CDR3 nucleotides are TGCGCCAGCACCGAGAGGACTGGAACAGATACGCAGTATTTT. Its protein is CASTERTGTDTQYF.

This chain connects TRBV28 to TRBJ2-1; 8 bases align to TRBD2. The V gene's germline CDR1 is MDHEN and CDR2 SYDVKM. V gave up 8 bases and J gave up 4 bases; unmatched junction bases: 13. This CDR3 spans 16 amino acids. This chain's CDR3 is CASSIIGGAVYNEQFF. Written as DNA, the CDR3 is TGTGCCAGCTCAATTATCGGGGGGGCTGTGTACAATGAGCAGTTCTTC.

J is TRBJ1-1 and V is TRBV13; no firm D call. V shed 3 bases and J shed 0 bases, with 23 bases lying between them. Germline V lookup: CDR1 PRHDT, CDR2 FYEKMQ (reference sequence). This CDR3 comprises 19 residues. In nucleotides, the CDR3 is TGTGCCAGCAGCTTTACCCCTTCGTTGCGGGGATCTATGAACACTGAAGCTTTCTTT. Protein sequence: CASSFTPSLRGSMNTEAFF.

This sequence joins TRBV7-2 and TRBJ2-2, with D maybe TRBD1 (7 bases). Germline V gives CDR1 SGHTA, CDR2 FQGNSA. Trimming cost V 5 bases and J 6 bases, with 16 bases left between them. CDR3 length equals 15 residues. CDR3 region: CASSPGGRHPGELFF. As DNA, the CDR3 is TGTGCCAGCAGCCCAGGGGGGCGGCATCCCGGGGAGCTGTTTTTT.

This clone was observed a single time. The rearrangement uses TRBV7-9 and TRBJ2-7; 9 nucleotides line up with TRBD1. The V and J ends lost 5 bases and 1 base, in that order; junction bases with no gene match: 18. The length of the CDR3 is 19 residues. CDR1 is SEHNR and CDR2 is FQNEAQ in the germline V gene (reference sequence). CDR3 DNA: TGTGCCAGCAGCCTCCCAGAGAAAGTACCGACAGGGGGTTCCTACGAGCAGTACTTC. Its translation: CASSLPEKVPTGGSYEQYF.

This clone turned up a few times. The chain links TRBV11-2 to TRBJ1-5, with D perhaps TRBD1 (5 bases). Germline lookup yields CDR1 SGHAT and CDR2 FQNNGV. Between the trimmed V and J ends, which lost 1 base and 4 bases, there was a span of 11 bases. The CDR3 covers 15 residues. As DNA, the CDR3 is TGTGCCAGCAGCTTAGCTGACAGTACAAATCAGCCCCAGCATTTT. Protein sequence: CASSLADSTNQPQHF.

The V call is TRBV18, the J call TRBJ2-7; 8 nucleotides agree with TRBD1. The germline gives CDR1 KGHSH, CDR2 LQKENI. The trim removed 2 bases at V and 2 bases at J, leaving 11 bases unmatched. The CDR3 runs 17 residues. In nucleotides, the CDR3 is TGTGCCAGCTCACCATCCCCCGGCTTGGGACAGGCCTACGAGCAGTACTTC. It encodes CASSPSPGLGQAYEQYF.

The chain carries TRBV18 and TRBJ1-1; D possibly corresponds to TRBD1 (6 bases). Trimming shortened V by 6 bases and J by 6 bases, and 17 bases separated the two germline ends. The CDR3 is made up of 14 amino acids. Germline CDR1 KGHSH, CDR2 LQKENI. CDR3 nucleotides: TGTGCCAGCTCTCTTAGGACAGTCGAGGCTGAAGCTTTCTTT. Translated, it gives CASSLRTVEAEAFF. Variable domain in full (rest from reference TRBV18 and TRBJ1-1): NAGVMQNPRHLVRRRGQEARLRCSPMKGHSHVYWYRQLPEEGLKFMVYLQKENIIDESGMPKERFSAEFPKEGPSILRIQQVVRGDSAAYFCASSLRTVEAEAFFGQGTRLTVV.

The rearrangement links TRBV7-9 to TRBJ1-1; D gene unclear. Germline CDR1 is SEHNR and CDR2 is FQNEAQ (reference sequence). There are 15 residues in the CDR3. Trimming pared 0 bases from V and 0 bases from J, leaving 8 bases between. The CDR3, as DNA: TGTGCCAGCAGCTTAGCGCGGGCAATGAACACTGAAGCTTTCTTT. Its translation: CASSLARAMNTEAFF.

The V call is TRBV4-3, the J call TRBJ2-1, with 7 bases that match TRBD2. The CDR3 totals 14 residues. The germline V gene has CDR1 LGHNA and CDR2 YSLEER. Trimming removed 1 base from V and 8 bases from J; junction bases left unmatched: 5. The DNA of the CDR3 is TGCGCCAGCAGCCAAGTCGGGGGAGGGGATGAGCAGTTCTTC. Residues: CASSQVGGGDEQFF.

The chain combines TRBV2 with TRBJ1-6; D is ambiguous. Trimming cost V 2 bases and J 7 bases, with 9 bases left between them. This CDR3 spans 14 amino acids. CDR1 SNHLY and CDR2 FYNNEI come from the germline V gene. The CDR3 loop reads CASSERGGNSPLHF. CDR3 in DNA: TGTGCCAGCAGTGAACGGGGAGGAAATTCACCCCTCCACTTT.

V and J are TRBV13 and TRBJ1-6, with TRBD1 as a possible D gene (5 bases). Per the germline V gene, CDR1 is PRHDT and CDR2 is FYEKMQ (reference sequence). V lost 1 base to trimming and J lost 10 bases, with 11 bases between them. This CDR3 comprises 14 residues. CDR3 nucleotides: TGTGCCAGCAGCTTAGACCCTGACAGCTCACCCCTCCACTTT. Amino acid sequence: CASSLDPDSSPLHF.